Sequencing of this T cell receptor (beta chain) was carried out in a study of identical twins. The V end lost 5 bases, the J end lost 0 bases, and 9 bases lay between the germline ends. Germline CDR1 reads SQVTM; CDR2 reads ANQGSEA. The CDR3 consists of 13 residues. Details on this clonotype: Its antigen is currently unknown.

Study-level points and caveats: Clonotypes of the beta chain that were abundant in cord blood carried fewer insertions (memory repertoires showed none).

TCRdb analysed the 5' RACE reads with MiXCR anew, one entry per CDR3 protein. Here the sample spans about 530,000 distinct CDR3 sequences, 13% to 15% being singletons. These records were also assigned to another study, of yellow fever vaccine responses in identical twins.

The chain is built from TRBV29-1 and TRBJ2-3; D uncertain. This TCR came from a woman younger than 30 in good health. Sequencing used CD4+ T cells sorted from blood. Written as DNA, the CDR3 is TGCAGCGTTCGGCAGGCCAGCACAGATACGCAGTATTTT. Amino acids: CSVRQASTDTQYF.